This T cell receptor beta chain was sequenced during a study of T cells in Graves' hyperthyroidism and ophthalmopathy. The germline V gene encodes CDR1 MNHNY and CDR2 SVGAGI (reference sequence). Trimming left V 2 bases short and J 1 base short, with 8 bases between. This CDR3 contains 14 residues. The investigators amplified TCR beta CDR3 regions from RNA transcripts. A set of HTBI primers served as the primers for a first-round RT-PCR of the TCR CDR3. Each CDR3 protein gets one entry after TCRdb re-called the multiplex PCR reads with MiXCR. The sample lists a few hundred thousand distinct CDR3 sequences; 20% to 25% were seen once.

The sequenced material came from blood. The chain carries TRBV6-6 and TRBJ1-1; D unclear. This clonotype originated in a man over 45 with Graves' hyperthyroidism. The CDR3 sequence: CASSYRGSNTEAFF. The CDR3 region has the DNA TGTGCCAGCAGTTACCGCGGATCGAACACTGAAGCTTTCTTT.